This passage covers 13 T cell receptor beta chains from one sample sequenced in a study of blood T cell repertoires in COVID-19. TCRdb's table, derived via immunoSEQ multiplex PCR, lists solely in-frame clones and lacks some. The data show around 150,000 clones, roughly 80% seen once. The sample consisted of peripheral blood. The receptors were gathered from a human donor in a cohort sampled during active COVID-19.

The chain links TRBV7-9 to TRBJ2-5; D gene unclear. The germline V gene has CDR1 SEHNR and CDR2 FQNEAQ (reference sequence). Trimming pared 5 bases from V and 5 bases from J, leaving 18 bases between. This CDR3 is built from 15 residues. CDR3 bases: TGTGCCAGCAGCCCGAACTATAGTGATAGGGAGACCCAGTACTTC. Protein product: CASSPNYSDRETQYF.

The genes are TRBV27 and TRBJ2-2, with 7 bases that match TRBD1. The ends lost 3 bases at V and 0 bases at J; junction bases unmatched: 1. Germline CDR1 MNHEY, CDR2 SMNVEV (reference sequence). There are 15 residues in the CDR3. CDR3 coding DNA: TGTGCCAGCAGTTTCAGGGGGACGAACACCGGGGAGCTGTTTTTT. Residues: CASSFRGTNTGELFF.

This chain uses TRBV19 with TRBJ1-2; D is ambiguous. The CDR3 has 13 residues. In germline, CDR1 is LNHDA, CDR2 SQIVND (reference sequence). Trimming took off 3 bases at V and 9 bases at J, with 14 bases between the two ends. The CDR3 coding sequence is TGTGCCAGTAGTATTAACCGGGGATCTAGCTACACCTTC. This codes for CASSINRGSSYTF.

The rearrangement uses TRBV19 and TRBJ2-1; a possible D gene is TRBD2 (7 bases). The germline V and J ends were trimmed by 4 bases and 0 bases, with 10 bases remaining between them. In germline, CDR1 is LNHDA, CDR2 SQIVND (reference sequence). The CDR3 has 15 residues. CDR3 DNA: TGTGCCAGTAGTAACGGGGGGCTCTCCTACAATGAGCAGTTCTTC. Its protein product is CASSNGGLSYNEQFF.

This clone has a handful of counts. The V and J genes are TRBV1 and TRBJ2-3; whether TRBD2, the table's D call, matches the DNA was not checked. TRBV1 is a listed pseudogene. CDR3 length: 17 residues. CDR3 bases: TGCACCAGCAGCCGTAAGAGCCAGCGGGGGGGCACAGATACGCAGTATTTT. Translation gives CTSSRKSQRGGTDTQYF.

The V and J genes are TRBV6-6 and TRBJ2-5, with 7 bases aligning to TRBD1. Trimming took 1 base from V and 1 from J; bases not matched to a gene: 0. The length of the CDR3 is 14 residues. Germline CDR1 MNHNY, CDR2 SVGAGI (reference sequence). The CDR3 sequence: CASSYWDSQETQYF. DNA of the CDR3: TGTGCCAGCAGTTACTGGGACAGCCAAGAGACCCAGTACTTC.

The chain couples TRBV4-1 to TRBJ1-5, with D possibly matching TRBD1 (5 bases). Germline loops: CDR1 MGHRA, CDR2 YSYEKL. V lost 2 bases, J lost 5 bases, and 13 bases lay in between. The CDR3 loop spans 15 amino acids. CDR3 loop: CASSQFREVDQPQHF. CDR3 bases: TGCGCCAGCAGCCAATTCAGGGAGGTGGATCAGCCCCAGCATTTT.

The chain recombines TRBV2 with TRBJ1-2, with 11 bases fitting TRBD1. The germline CDR1 and CDR2 sequences are SNHLY and FYNNEI. There are 15 residues in the CDR3. The trim removed 5 bases at V and 6 bases at J, leaving 8 bases unmatched. The CDR3 bases are TGTGCCAGCAGTCCTGGACAGGGGGCGTTTAATGGCTACACCTTC. It translates to CASSPGQGAFNGYTF.

J is TRBJ2-3 and V is TRBV3-1 (or the pseudogene TRBV3-2); TRBD2 matches at 7 bases. Germline V gene sequence: CDR1 LGHDT, CDR2 YNNKEL (reference sequence). The V segment lost 0 bases and the J segment 6 bases; nucleotides outside the gene matches: 6. The length of the CDR3 is 15 residues. The CDR3 reads CASSQDTRGGDTQYF. In DNA form, the CDR3 reads TGTGCCAGCAGCCAAGATACGAGGGGAGGGGATACGCAGTATTTT.

The chain couples TRBV6-5 to TRBJ1-2, with TRBD1 matching over 10 bases. Germline V gene lookup returns CDR1 MNHEY and CDR2 SVGAGI. The junction had 3 bases not matched to a gene; V was cut back by 6 bases and J by 2 bases. The CDR3 is made up of 14 amino acids. The CDR3 loop reads CASRPGQGNYGYTF. The CDR3 region has the DNA TGTGCCAGCAGGCCGGGACAGGGGAACTATGGCTACACCTTC.

This clone has only a few counts. This chain joins TRBV2 and TRBJ1-1, with D uncertain. The CDR3 contains 15 residues. Germline CDR1 is SNHLY and CDR2 is FYNNEI. The V end was cut by 0 bases, the J end by 3 bases, with 11 bases between. The CDR3 DNA is TGTGCCAGCAGTGAAGCGTCTATCAGGTACACTGAAGCTTTCTTT. Protein sequence: CASSEASIRYTEAFF.

The chain links TRBV7-2 to TRBJ1-1; unclear D gene. V lost 5 bases and J 0 bases, leaving 16 bases between the germline ends. Germline CDR1 is SGHTA and CDR2 is FQGNSA. The CDR3 contains 16 residues. The CDR3 is CASSPIQEVLNTEAFF. CDR3 sequence (DNA): TGTGCCAGCAGCCCAATTCAGGAGGTTCTGAACACTGAAGCTTTCTTT.

The rearrangement uses TRBV3-1 (or the pseudogene TRBV3-2) and TRBJ2-1; 7 bases fit TRBD2. Germline loops: CDR1 LGHDT, CDR2 YNNKEL (reference sequence). J was trimmed by 6 bases and V by 0 bases; bases with no gene match: 8. The CDR3 totals 16 residues. In DNA form, the CDR3 reads TGTGCCAGCAGCCAAGAACGGGGGGTTACAGTCAATGAGCAGTTCTTC. It encodes CASSQERGVTVNEQFF.